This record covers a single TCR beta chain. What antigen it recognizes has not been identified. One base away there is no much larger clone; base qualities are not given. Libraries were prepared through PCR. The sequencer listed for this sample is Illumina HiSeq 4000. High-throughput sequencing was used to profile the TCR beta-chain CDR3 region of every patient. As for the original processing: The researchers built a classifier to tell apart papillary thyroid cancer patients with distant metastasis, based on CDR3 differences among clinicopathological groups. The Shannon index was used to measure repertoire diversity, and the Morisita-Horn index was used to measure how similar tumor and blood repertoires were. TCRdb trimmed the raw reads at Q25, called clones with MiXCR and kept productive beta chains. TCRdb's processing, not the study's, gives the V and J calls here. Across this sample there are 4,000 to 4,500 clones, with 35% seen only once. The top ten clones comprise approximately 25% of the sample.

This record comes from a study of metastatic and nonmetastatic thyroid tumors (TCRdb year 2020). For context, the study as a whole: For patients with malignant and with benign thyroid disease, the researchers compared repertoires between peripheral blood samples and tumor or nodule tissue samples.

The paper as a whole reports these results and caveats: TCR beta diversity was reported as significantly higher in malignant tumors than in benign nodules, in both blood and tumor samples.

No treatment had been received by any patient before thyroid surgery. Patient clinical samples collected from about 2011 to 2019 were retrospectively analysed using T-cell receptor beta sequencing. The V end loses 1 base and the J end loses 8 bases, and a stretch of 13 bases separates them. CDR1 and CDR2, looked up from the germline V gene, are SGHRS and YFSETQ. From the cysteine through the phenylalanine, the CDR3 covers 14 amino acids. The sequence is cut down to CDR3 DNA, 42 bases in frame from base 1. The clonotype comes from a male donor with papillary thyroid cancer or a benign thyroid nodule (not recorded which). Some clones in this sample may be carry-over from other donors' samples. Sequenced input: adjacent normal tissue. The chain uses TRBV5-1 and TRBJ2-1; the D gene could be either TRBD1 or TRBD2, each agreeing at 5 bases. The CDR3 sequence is CASSLSAGTDEQFF. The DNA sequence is TGCGCCAGCAGCTTGTCAGCCGGGACGGATGAGCAGTTCTTC.